This passage covers 25 T cell receptor beta chains from one sample sequenced in a study of CD8+CD57+ T cells in acquired aplastic anemia. TCR beta VDJ combinations and CDR3 sequences were profiled from genomic DNA. From the reads, TCRdb called clonotypes with MiXCR, one entry per CDR3 protein. Among over 150,000 distinct CDR3 sequences listed, less than 65% were seen once. Sequences were obtained from sorted CD4+, CD8+, or CD8+CD57+ T cells (not recorded which) from PBMCs. All receptors come from a human donor in good health, serving as a control.

Regarding this clonotype: Since the CDR3 does not end with the conserved phenylalanine or tryptophan, this likely comes from a read error. The chain has TRBV7-2 and TRBJ1-4; tentatively, D is TRBD1 (6 bases). The CDR3 is made up of 19 amino acids. Germline loops: CDR1 SGHTA, CDR2 FQGNSA. CDR3 protein: CASGLRGGRLSATNEKLFS. The DNA of the CDR3 is TGTGCCAGCGGCTTACGGGGGGGGCGATTGTCAGCAACTAATGAAAAACTGTTTTCT.

This clonotype has a count of ten or more. The chain recombines TRBV10-3 with TRBJ1-3; D remains ambiguous. Germline CDR1 ENHRY, CDR2 SYGVKD. The CDR3 spans 13 residues. The V and J ends lost 5 bases and 5 bases respectively, with 10 bases between them. This CDR3 is CAISYNYRNTIYF. The DNA of the CDR3 is TGTGCCATCAGTTATAACTACCGAAACACCATATATTTT.

This rearrangement joins TRBV10-2 to TRBJ1-1, with D unresolved. The CDR3 extends over 14 amino acids. Germline values: CDR1 WSHSY, CDR2 SAAADI. Between the trimmed V and J ends, which lost 7 bases and 1 base, there was a span of 13 bases. CDR3 DNA: TGCGCCAGCAACGCCGGGGAAAGGAACACTGAAGCTTTCTTT. It yields the protein CASNAGERNTEAFF.

The chain carries TRBV7-8 and TRBJ2-5; no definite D call. The V gene lost 11 bases and the J gene lost 8 bases, with 27 bases spanning the gap. Looked up from germline, CDR1 is SGHVS and CDR2 is FQNEAQ. The CDR3 loop spans 15 amino acids. Here the CDR3 reads CASNRAGSTQSTQYF. The CDR3 coding sequence is TGTGCCTCCAATCGGGCAGGATCAACCCAATCCACCCAGTACTTC.

CDR3 sequence: CASSVPGKRSNEQFF. CDR3 in DNA: TGTGCCAGCAGTGTACCAGGAAAGCGGAGCAATGAGCAGTTCTTC. The rearrangement uses TRBV27 and TRBJ2-1, with D maybe TRBD2 (5 bases). Per germline, CDR1 MNHEY and CDR2 SMNVEV (reference sequence). The V gene lost 5 bases and the J gene lost 6 bases, with 17 bases spanning the gap. The CDR3 spans 15 residues.

This clonotype occurred a few times. The J gene is TRBJ2-1, the V gene TRBV7-9; 13 bases align to TRBD2. In germline, CDR1 is SEHNR, CDR2 FQNEAQ (reference sequence). The CDR3 runs 17 residues. The trim removed 5 bases at V and 12 bases at J, leaving 16 bases unmatched. The CDR3 sequence is CASSPRRLAGGHPTQFF. DNA for the CDR3: TGTGCCAGCAGCCCGCGCCGACTAGCGGGGGGACACCCAACGCAGTTCTTC.

The chain joins TRBV18 to TRBJ1-4, with D uncertain. The CDR3 spans 12 residues. The V and J ends lost 2 bases and 11 bases respectively, with 9 bases between them. Germline V lookup: CDR1 KGHSH, CDR2 LQKENI. CDR3 sequence reads: CASSPEGRKLFF. The CDR3 DNA reads TGTGCCAGCTCACCAGAGGGTCGGAAACTGTTTTTT.

This clonotype has ten or more counts. V gene TRBV6-1 combines with J gene TRBJ1-2; no clear D. Trimming cost V 2 bases and J 11 bases, with 15 bases left between them. This CDR3 is 13 amino acids long. Germline CDR1 MNHNS, CDR2 SASEGT. The DNA for the CDR3 is TGTGCCAGCAGTGAACGTCCTTCTAGCGAGTACACCTTC. It translates to CASSERPSSEYTF.

This clonotype was detected many times. The chain combines TRBV9 with TRBJ2-3; TRBD2 aligns across 7 bases. Germline V gene data show CDR1 as SGDLS and CDR2 as YYNGEE. The CDR3 totals 15 residues. Trimming removed 1 base from V and 4 bases from J; junction bases left unmatched: 6. The CDR3 DNA sequence: TGTGCCAGCAGCGTACTAGCGGTAACCCCAGATACGCAGTATTTT. This encodes CASSVLAVTPDTQYF.

The CDR3 loop is CASSPATGHSYGYTF. DNA of the CDR3: TGTGCCAGCAGCCCAGCGACAGGTCACTCGTATGGCTACACCTTC. V and J are TRBV7-3 and TRBJ1-2; a possible D gene is TRBD1 (6 bases). This CDR3 is 15 amino acids long. Germline loops: CDR1 SGHTA, CDR2 FQGTGA. The V end lost 5 bases, the J end lost 5 bases, and 18 bases lay between the germline ends.

This chain links TRBV19 with TRBJ2-6; TRBD2 might be the D (5 bases). Trimming pared 2 bases from V and 0 bases from J, leaving 20 bases between. The CDR3 contains 20 residues. Germline loops: CDR1 LNHDA, CDR2 SQIVND (reference sequence). The CDR3 spells CASSIRGVPGLCSGANVLTF. CDR3 DNA sequence: TGTGCCAGTAGTATACGGGGAGTCCCCGGGCTGTGCTCTGGGGCCAACGTCCTGACTTTC.

This clonotype was detected many times. V and J are TRBV5-1 and TRBJ2-3; 7 nucleotides agree with TRBD1. CDR3 size: 17 residues. V was clipped by 1 base and J by 0 bases; unmatched bases: 8. CDR1 and CDR2 (germline): SGHRS, YFSETQ. CDR3 in DNA: TGCGCCAGCAGCTTGAGGGCAGGGGGTTCGAGCACAGATACGCAGTATTTT. Translated: CASSLRAGGSSTDTQYF.

V usage is TRBV12-3 or TRBV12-4 and J usage is TRBJ2-5; D gene ambiguous. Trimming removed 8 bases at V and 4 bases at J, with 14 bases between. The CDR3 sequence is 13 residues long. The CDR3 sequence is CASGPDLPETQYF. DNA for the CDR3: TGTGCCAGCGGACCCGACCTACCAGAGACCCAGTACTTC.

Turning to this clonotype: An end of the junction does not agree with germline; a read error may underlie this. J is TRBJ2-2 and V is TRBV9, with 10 bases lining up with TRBD2. This CDR3 region has 18 residues. Germline V gene data show CDR1 as SGDLS and CDR2 as YYNGEE. The CDR3 sequence is CASSVLSGGRANTGELFF. In DNA, the CDR3 is TGTGCCAGCAGCGTCCTTAGCGGGGGGCGAGCGAACACCGGGGAGCTGTTCTTT.

This clonotype has a handful of counts. The junction does not match germline at one end; this may be a read error. The chain uses TRBV6-2 or TRBV6-3 and TRBJ2-7, with 10 positions matching TRBD2. Germline V gene lookup returns CDR1 MNHEY and CDR2 SVGEGT. The CDR3 is made up of 13 amino acids. CDR3 coding DNA: TGTACCAGCGAGCGGGGGGGAACCTACGAGCAGTACTTC. Translation: CTSERGGTYEQYF.

At least ten counts were recorded for this clonotype. The genes are TRBV13 and TRBJ2-3; either TRBD1 or TRBD2 may supply D (5 bases each). Germline CDR1 is PRHDT and CDR2 is FYEKMQ (reference sequence). This CDR3 has 16 amino acids. V was clipped by 2 bases and J by 0 bases, with 12 bases between them. The DNA of the CDR3 is TGTGCCAGCAGCTTAACGAGGGGCGCCAGCACAGATACGCAGTATTTT. Encoded protein: CASSLTRGASTDTQYF.

Comments on this clonotype: A junction end diverges from the germline sequence, so it may reflect a read error. V and J are TRBV20-1 and TRBJ2-7; 12 positions match TRBD2. CDR3 size: 15 residues. Germline V gene data show CDR1 as DFQATT and CDR2 as SNEGSKA (reference sequence). CDR3 nucleotides: TGCAGTGTGCGCAGACTAGCGGGGGCCCCCGGGGAGCTGTACTTC. Translated, it gives CSVRRLAGAPGELYF.

The chain is built from TRBV6-5 and TRBJ1-5; TRBD1 matches at 9 bases. The CDR3 totals 16 residues. Germline CDR1 is MNHEY and CDR2 is SVGAGI. V was clipped by 0 bases and J by 11 bases; unmatched bases: 11. Written as DNA, the CDR3 is TGTGCCAGCAGTTACTCGATGGTCGACAGGGGGGAGACCCAGCATTTT. It yields the protein CASSYSMVDRGETQHF.

The chain employs TRBV5-1 and TRBJ2-3; maybe TRBD2 (5 bases). Trimming stripped 4 bases from V and 5 bases from J, with 20 bases between. The CDR3 length is 16 residues. Germline CDR1 SGHRS, CDR2 YFSETQ. This chain's CDR3 is CASSSGVFGPGDTQYF. The CDR3 DNA reads TGCGCCAGCAGCAGCGGTGTTTTCGGCCCAGGAGATACGCAGTATTTT.

This rearrangement joins TRBV5-1 to TRBJ2-7; D gene unclear. Trimming stripped 4 bases from V and 2 bases from J, with 10 bases between. The germline gives CDR1 SGHRS, CDR2 YFSETQ. The CDR3 is 13 residues long. CDR3: CASSPDPTYEQYF. Written as DNA, the CDR3 is TGCGCCAGCAGCCCCGATCCGACCTACGAGCAGTACTTC.

This clonotype has a handful of counts. The rearrangement uses TRBV7-7 and TRBJ1-2; TRBD1 matches 10 bases. V lost 5 bases, J lost 1 base, and 4 bases stayed unmatched. The CDR3 spans 15 residues. Germline loops: CDR1 SSHAT, CDR2 FNYEAQ (reference sequence). For the CDR3, the DNA is TGTGCCAGCAGCGCCGGGACAGGGGATAACTATGGCTACACCTTC. Translated: CASSAGTGDNYGYTF.

The count of this clonotype is one. The rearrangement links TRBV5-1 to TRBJ1-6; unclear D gene. CDR1 and CDR2 (germline): SGHRS, YFSETQ. Trimming cost V 4 bases and J 14 bases, with 19 bases left between them. This CDR3 has 14 amino acids. Here the CDR3 DNA reads TGCGCCAGCAGCCCCGTGGCCGGGGTAGGCGCCCTCCACTTT. The encoded protein is CASSPVAGVGALHF.

This clonotype was picked up many times. CDR3 bases: TGTGCCAGCAGCATTGACAGGGGGCTAGGCTACACCTTC. Its protein product is CASSIDRGLGYTF. The chain carries TRBV27 and TRBJ1-2; 10 bases align to TRBD1. The CDR3 spans 13 residues. Per germline, CDR1 MNHEY and CDR2 SMNVEV (reference sequence). Losses at the gene ends were 6 bases for V and 8 bases for J; bases not matched to a gene: 6.

This chain uses TRBV20-1 with TRBJ1-1; D may be TRBD1 (6 bases). The CDR3 contains 15 residues. V lost 3 bases and J lost 4, with 18 bases in between. Per germline, CDR1 DFQATT and CDR2 SNEGSKA (reference sequence). CDR3 DNA sequence: TGCAGTGCTAGTAGTATTAGGGGGAGGAGCACTGAAGCTTTCTTT. Translation gives CSASSIRGRSTEAFF.

V and J are TRBV7-3 and TRBJ2-7; D possibly matches TRBD1 or TRBD2 (5 bases each). CDR1 is SGHTA, CDR2 FQGTGA, per germline. The CDR3 covers 13 residues. Trimming left V 3 bases short and J 2 bases short, with 8 bases between. The CDR3 sequence: CASSLGDTYEQYV. The DNA for the CDR3 is TGTGCCAGCAGCTTGGGGGATACCTACGAGCAGTACGTC.